Below are 24 T cell receptor beta chains sequenced from a single sample in a study of T cell repertoires in cytomegalovirus infection (dated 2019 in TCRdb). The antigens of these receptors remain unknown. Sequenced on an Illumina HiSeq 1500. Starting from the raw public reads, TCRdb applied fastp trimming at Q25, assembled clones with MiXCR and retained in-frame beta chains. Every CDR3 protein is listed once, alongside the most common genes and DNA of its rows. Here the sample has a few hundred thousand distinct CDR3 sequences; approximately 40% occur a single time. Of the sample, 48% falls within the top ten clones. This specimen's treatment or condition label, per the study, means: in vitro stimulation with specific CMV peptide epitopes to enrich CMV-specific T cells. The source material was cultured PBMCs, sampled from culture after CMV antigen stimulation. The receptors originated from a human donor in good health (CMV status not recorded). Some clones in this sample may be carry-over from other donors' samples.

This clonotype was observed a handful of times. This chain links TRBV7-2 with TRBJ1-2; 9 nucleotides agree with TRBD1. CDR3 length equals 14 residues. V shed 7 bases, J shed 9 bases, and the junction held 12 bases outside the gene matches. Per the germline V gene, CDR1 is SGHTA and CDR2 is FQGNSA. This chain's CDR3 is CASNKLGQGHSYTF. The DNA of the CDR3 is TGTGCCAGCAACAAACTGGGACAGGGTCACAGCTACACCTTC.

The chain recombines TRBV27 with TRBJ1-3, with TRBD1 as a possible D gene (5 bases). The V end was cut by 8 bases, the J end by 3 bases, with 20 bases between. CDR3 length: 16 residues. Germline V gene lookup returns CDR1 MNHEY and CDR2 SMNVEV (reference sequence). CDR3 in DNA: TGTGCCAGCCTTTCTAAGAGGGGCTTTGTTGGAAACACCATATATTTT. As protein: CASLSKRGFVGNTIYF.

This clonotype showed up many times. The chain has TRBV7-9 and TRBJ2-2; 7 bases align to TRBD1. CDR1 is SEHNR and CDR2 is FQNEAQ in the germline V gene (reference sequence). V dropped 5 bases and J dropped 4; count of bases not matched to a gene: 10. The length of the CDR3 is 16 residues. CDR3 loop: CASSPGGQLGTGELFF. The CDR3 coding sequence is TGTGCCAGCAGCCCAGGGGGTCAGCTCGGCACCGGGGAGCTGTTTTTT.

This clonotype was counted a few times. The chain joins TRBV10-3 to TRBJ2-7, with D possibly matching TRBD1 (5 bases). Trimming took 3 bases from V and 2 from J, leaving 11 bases between them. The CDR3 runs 14 residues. Germline V lookup: CDR1 ENHRY, CDR2 SYGVKD. CDR3 amino acids: CAISDPTEAYEQYF. The CDR3, as DNA: TGTGCCATCAGTGACCCGACAGAGGCCTACGAGCAGTACTTC.

Only a few counts were recorded for this clonotype. V usage is TRBV4-3 and J usage is TRBJ1-2; 7 bases are a match to TRBD1. CDR1 is LGHNA and CDR2 is YSLEER in the germline V gene. CDR3 size: 15 residues. V lost 0 bases and J lost 8; bases outside the gene matches: 9. CDR3: CASSQDLDRTGGYTF. CDR3 bases: TGCGCCAGCAGCCAAGATCTGGACAGGACAGGAGGCTACACCTTC.

V is TRBV5-5 and J is TRBJ2-2; perhaps D is TRBD1 or TRBD2 (5 bases each). Trimming removed 3 bases from V and 7 bases from J, with 7 bases in between. The CDR3 length is 12 residues. Per germline, CDR1 SGHKS and CDR2 YYEKEE (reference sequence). Here the CDR3 DNA reads TGTGCCAGCAGCTGGGACCTCGGGGAGCTGTTTTTT. Amino acid sequence: CASSWDLGELFF.

This chain links TRBV11-3 with TRBJ2-1, with 10 nucleotides matching TRBD1. Losses at the gene ends were 5 bases for V and 5 bases for J; bases not matched to a gene: 6. Germline V gene data show CDR1 as SGHNT and CDR2 as YENEEA. This CDR3 region has 15 residues. The DNA for the CDR3 is TGTGCCAGCAGCCCAGGGACAGGGGCCAACAATGAGCAGTTCTTC. As protein: CASSPGTGANNEQFF.

This chain links TRBV18 with TRBJ2-1; 11 nucleotides line up with TRBD1. Germline V gives CDR1 KGHSH, CDR2 LQKENI. Losses at the gene ends were 6 bases for V and 5 bases for J; bases not matched to a gene: 6. CDR3 size: 15 residues. CDR3 sequence (DNA): TGTGCCAGCTCTCCCGGGACAGGGGGACACAATGAGCAGTTCTTC. It translates to CASSPGTGGHNEQFF.

This clonotype was counted many times. The chain combines TRBV7-6 with TRBJ2-3; either TRBD1 or TRBD2 may fit D (5 bases each). With 5 bases removed from V and 13 bases from J, the gap between germline ends came to 16 bases. Germline CDR1 and CDR2: SGHVS and FNYEAQ. CDR3 size: 12 residues. CDR3 bases: TGTGCCAGCAGCCCGCGTAGGGGACCTGAGTATTTT. Amino acid sequence: CASSPRRGPEYF.

The V gene is TRBV6-6, the J gene TRBJ2-7; no clear D. The CDR3 length is 11 residues. Per the germline V gene, CDR1 is MNHNY and CDR2 is SVGAGI (reference sequence). V was cut by 8 bases and J by 4 bases, with 9 bases left in between. CDR3 nucleotides: TGTGCCAGCCGAAGGACGTACGAGCAGTACTTC. It codes for CASRRTYEQYF.

This clonotype has just one count. The rearrangement joins TRBV20-1 to TRBJ2-5; no definite D call. Germline-derived CDR1 and CDR2 are DFQATT and SNEGSKA (reference sequence). This CDR3 is 14 amino acids long. Trimming removed 6 bases at V and 6 bases at J, with 20 bases between. For the CDR3, the DNA is TGCAGTGCCAGTCCAGCCCTGATTGGGAAGACCCAGTACTTC. This gives the protein CSASPALIGKTQYF.

The chain links TRBV20-1 to TRBJ1-5; D gene ambiguous. The ends were cut back, 0 bases at V and 5 bases at J, with 14 bases in the middle. The CDR3 is 15 amino acids. Germline-derived CDR1 and CDR2 are DFQATT and SNEGSKA (reference sequence). Written as DNA, the CDR3 is TGCAGTGCTAGAGACCCAAACATTATAGATCAGCCCCAGCATTTT. It specifies CSARDPNIIDQPQHF.

This clonotype was seen once. The CDR3 coding sequence is TGTGCCAGCAGTTCCGACAAGGACTATGGCTACACCTTC. This encodes CASSSDKDYGYTF. The chain couples TRBV7-9 to TRBJ1-2; D remains unclear. This CDR3 spans 13 amino acids. Germline lookup yields CDR1 SEHNR and CDR2 FQNEAQ (reference sequence). With 6 bases removed from V and 3 bases from J, the gap between germline ends came to 11 bases.

This sequence joins TRBV20-1 and TRBJ1-2; D unclear. Trimming took 2 bases from V and 0 from J, leaving 13 bases between them. Germline CDR1 reads DFQATT; CDR2 reads SNEGSKA (reference sequence). The CDR3 runs 15 residues. The DNA of the CDR3 is TGCAGTGCTAGATTTGTCGGGGTCCCTAACTATGGCTACACCTTC. Its protein product is CSARFVGVPNYGYTF.

This clonotype was recorded a few times. The genes are TRBV12-3 or TRBV12-4 and TRBJ2-3, with 7 bases lining up with TRBD2. The CDR3 is made up of 15 amino acids. Trimming at V came to 7 bases and at J to 6 bases, leaving 13 bases not matched to a gene. The CDR3 DNA reads TGTGCCAGCACGTTCGGGGCGGGAGCGGGGGATACGCAGTATTTT. As protein: CASTFGAGAGDTQYF.

The chain recombines TRBV2 with TRBJ1-1; D is possibly TRBD1 (5 bases). This CDR3 region has 13 residues. The V end lost 6 bases, the J end lost 1 base, and 9 bases lay between the germline ends. Germline CDR1 reads SNHLY; CDR2 reads FYNNEI. The CDR3 DNA sequence: TGTGCCAGCAGCGGGGGAAAGAACACTGAAGCTTTCTTT. Translated, it gives CASSGGKNTEAFF.

Concerning this clonotype: The junction differs from germline at one of its ends, possibly a read error. The chain joins TRBV7-2 to TRBJ2-7; maybe TRBD1 (5 bases). CDR1 SGHTA and CDR2 FQGNSA come from the germline V gene. The CDR3 is made up of 15 amino acids. CDR3 coding DNA: TGTGCCAGCAGCCCGAACTTGAGTGGGGCCTACCAGCAGTACTTC. Amino acids: CASSPNLSGAYQQYF.

The rearrangement joins TRBV4-2 to TRBJ1-5, with D possibly matching TRBD1 (6 bases). This CDR3 spans 15 amino acids. Germline-derived CDR1 and CDR2 are LGHNA and YNFKEQ. With 5 bases removed from V and 5 bases from J, the gap between germline ends came to 16 bases. The chain's CDR3 is CASSERGGSDQPQHF. Written as DNA, the CDR3 is TGTGCCAGCAGCGAAAGGGGGGGCAGCGATCAGCCCCAGCATTTT.

This clonotype was seen more than once but under ten times. This rearrangement joins TRBV7-9 to TRBJ1-2; TRBD1 agrees at 7 bases. The CDR3 loop spans 16 amino acids. Germline-derived CDR1 and CDR2 are SEHNR and FQNEAQ (reference sequence). With V trimmed by 5 bases and J by 8 bases, 17 bases remained unmatched. The CDR3 spells CASSARGGQAGAGYTF. The CDR3 DNA reads as TGTGCCAGCAGCGCCAGGGGGGGGCAGGCCGGTGCGGGCTACACCTTC.

A few counts support this clonotype. The J gene is TRBJ2-1, the V gene TRBV7-2, with 7 bases lining up with TRBD2. J gave up 7 bases and V 5 bases, and 8 bases lay outside the gene matches. Germline V gene lookup returns CDR1 SGHTA and CDR2 FQGNSA. This CDR3 has 14 amino acids. The CDR3 loop is CASSRKGRVNEQFF. The CDR3 DNA is TGTGCCAGCAGCCGAAAAGGGAGGGTTAATGAGCAGTTCTTC.

This clonotype was seen a handful of times. The V and J genes are TRBV7-2 and TRBJ1-2; no definite D call. The germline gives CDR1 SGHTA, CDR2 FQGNSA. The CDR3 totals 14 residues. The V gene lost 1 base and the J gene lost 5 bases, with 11 bases spanning the gap. DNA for the CDR3: TGTGCCAGCAGCTTAGAAAACAGACTTTATGGCTACACCTTC. Translated: CASSLENRLYGYTF.

This clonotype came up once. The genes are TRBV6-5 and TRBJ2-1; TRBD2 might be the D (7 bases). The germline V gene has CDR1 MNHEY and CDR2 SVGAGI. V shed 4 bases and J shed 7 bases, with 20 bases lying between them. The CDR3 totals 16 residues. CDR3 region: CASSWGGTRKVNEQFF. The CDR3 nucleotides are TGTGCCAGCAGTTGGGGGGGGACACGGAAAGTTAATGAGCAGTTCTTC.

The V gene is TRBV28, the J gene TRBJ1-4; no firm D call. The ends were cut back, 6 bases at V and 8 bases at J, with 13 bases in the middle. From germline, CDR1 is MDHEN and CDR2 SYDVKM. The CDR3 is 13 amino acids. CDR3 region: CASSPTRAEKLFF. CDR3 DNA: TGTGCCAGCAGCCCCACACGAGCCGAAAAACTGTTTTTT.

Only a few counts were recorded for this clonotype. The chain is built from TRBV28 and TRBJ2-1; unclear D gene. Trimming removed 3 bases at V and 4 bases at J, with 4 bases between. Germline V lookup: CDR1 MDHEN, CDR2 SYDVKM. The CDR3 sequence is 12 residues long. The chain's CDR3 is CASSFNYNEQFF. In nucleotides, the CDR3 is TGTGCCAGCAGTTTTAATTACAATGAGCAGTTCTTC.